This T cell receptor (beta chain) was retrieved from a study of cytomegalovirus exposure and HLA in healthy donors. In the PCR, 60 Vbeta and 13 Jbeta primers were used. Here immunoSEQ multiplex PCR was the method, and the copy in TCRdb shows in-frame clones only, minus some. The table shows over 150,000 clones, with roughly four fifths occurring only once. CDR1 and CDR2 (germline): MNHEY, SMNVEV (reference sequence). This CDR3 contains 17 residues. With V trimmed by 6 bases and J by 5 bases, 13 bases remained unmatched. The source is a man aged 18 to 29 in good health and CMV-seronegative. The gene calls are TRBV27 and TRBJ1-5, with TRBD1 matching 10 bases. Sequencing was performed on PBMCs. The CDR3: CASRPGQGIGVDQPQHF. The CDR3 nucleotides are TGTGCCAGCAGACCGGGACAGGGGATTGGTGTGGATCAGCCCCAGCATTTT.